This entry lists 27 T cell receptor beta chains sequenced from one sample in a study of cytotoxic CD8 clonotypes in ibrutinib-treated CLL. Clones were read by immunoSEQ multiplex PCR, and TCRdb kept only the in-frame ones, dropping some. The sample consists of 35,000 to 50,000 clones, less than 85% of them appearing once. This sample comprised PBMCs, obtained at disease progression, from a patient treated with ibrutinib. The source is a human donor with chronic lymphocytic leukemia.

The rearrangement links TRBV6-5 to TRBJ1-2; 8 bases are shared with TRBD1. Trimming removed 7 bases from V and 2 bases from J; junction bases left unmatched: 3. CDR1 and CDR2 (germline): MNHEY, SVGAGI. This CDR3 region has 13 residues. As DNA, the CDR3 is TGTGCCAGCATCGGACAGGGAAACTATGGCTACACCTTC. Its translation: CASIGQGNYGYTF.

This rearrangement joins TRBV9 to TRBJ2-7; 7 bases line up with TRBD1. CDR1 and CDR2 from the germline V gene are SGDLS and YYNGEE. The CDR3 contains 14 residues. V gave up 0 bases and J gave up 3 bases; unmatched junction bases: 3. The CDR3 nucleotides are TGTGCCAGCAGCGTAGATGGGGACAGCTACGAGCAGTACTTC. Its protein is CASSVDGDSYEQYF.

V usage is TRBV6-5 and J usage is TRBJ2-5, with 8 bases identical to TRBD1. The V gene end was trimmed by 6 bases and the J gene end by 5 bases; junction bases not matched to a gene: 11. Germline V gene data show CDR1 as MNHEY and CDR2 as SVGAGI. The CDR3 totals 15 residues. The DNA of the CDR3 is TGTGCCAGCAGACCCGGACAGGGAGAGGCCGAGACCCAGTACTTC. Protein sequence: CASRPGQGEAETQYF.

The CDR3 protein is CASTRDGFLPQHF. The DNA of the CDR3 is TGTGCCAGCACCCGGGACGGATTTTTACCCCAGCATTTT. This chain connects TRBV28 to TRBJ1-5, with D maybe TRBD1 (5 bases). The germline V gene encodes CDR1 MDHEN and CDR2 SYDVKM. The CDR3 is 13 residues long. V lost 7 bases and J 10 bases, leaving 17 bases between the germline ends.

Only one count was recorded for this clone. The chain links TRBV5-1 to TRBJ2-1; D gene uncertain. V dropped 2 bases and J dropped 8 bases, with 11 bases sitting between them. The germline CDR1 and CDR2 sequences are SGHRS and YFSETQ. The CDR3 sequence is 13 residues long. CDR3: CASSLSGDDEQFF. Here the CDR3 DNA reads TGCGCCAGCAGCTTATCCGGTGACGATGAGCAGTTCTTC.

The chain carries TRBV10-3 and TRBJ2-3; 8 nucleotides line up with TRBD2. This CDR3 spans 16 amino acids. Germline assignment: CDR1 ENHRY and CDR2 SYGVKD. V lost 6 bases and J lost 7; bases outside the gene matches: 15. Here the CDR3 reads CAIRSTSGVGMNTQYF. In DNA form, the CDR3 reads TGTGCCATCAGGAGCACTAGCGGAGTGGGCATGAATACGCAGTATTTT.

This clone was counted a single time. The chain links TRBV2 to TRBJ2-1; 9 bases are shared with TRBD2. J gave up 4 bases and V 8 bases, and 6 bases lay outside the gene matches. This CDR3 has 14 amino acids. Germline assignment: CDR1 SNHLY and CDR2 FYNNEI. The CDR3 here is CASDSGGSYNEQFF. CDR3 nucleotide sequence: TGTGCCAGCGATAGCGGGGGCTCTTACAATGAGCAGTTCTTC.

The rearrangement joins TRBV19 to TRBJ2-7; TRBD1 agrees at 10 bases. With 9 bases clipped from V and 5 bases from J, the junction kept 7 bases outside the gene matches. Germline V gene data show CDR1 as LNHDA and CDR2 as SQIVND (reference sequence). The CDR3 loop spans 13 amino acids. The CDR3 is CASGDRGINEQYF. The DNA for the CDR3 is TGTGCCAGCGGGGACAGGGGAATCAACGAGCAGTACTTC.

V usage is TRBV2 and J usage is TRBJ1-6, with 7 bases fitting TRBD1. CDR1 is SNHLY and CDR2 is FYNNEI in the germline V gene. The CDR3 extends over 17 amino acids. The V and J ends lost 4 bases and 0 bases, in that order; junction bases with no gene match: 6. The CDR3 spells CASSARDRPSYNSPLHF. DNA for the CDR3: TGTGCCAGCAGTGCCCGGGACAGACCCTCCTATAATTCACCCCTCCACTTT.

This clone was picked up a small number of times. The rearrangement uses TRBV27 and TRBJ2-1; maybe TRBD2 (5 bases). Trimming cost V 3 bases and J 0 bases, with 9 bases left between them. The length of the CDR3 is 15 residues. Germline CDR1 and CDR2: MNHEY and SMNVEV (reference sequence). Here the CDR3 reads CASSFSGSSYNEQFF. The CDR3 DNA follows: TGTGCCAGCAGTTTTTCGGGGAGCTCCTACAATGAGCAGTTCTTC.

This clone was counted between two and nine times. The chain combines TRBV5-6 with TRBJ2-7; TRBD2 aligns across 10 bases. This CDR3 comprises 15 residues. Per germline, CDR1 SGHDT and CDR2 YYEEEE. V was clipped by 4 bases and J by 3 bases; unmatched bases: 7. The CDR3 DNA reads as TGTGCCAGCAGCGGATCTAGCGGGGGACTCTACGAGCAGTACTTC. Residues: CASSGSSGGLYEQYF.

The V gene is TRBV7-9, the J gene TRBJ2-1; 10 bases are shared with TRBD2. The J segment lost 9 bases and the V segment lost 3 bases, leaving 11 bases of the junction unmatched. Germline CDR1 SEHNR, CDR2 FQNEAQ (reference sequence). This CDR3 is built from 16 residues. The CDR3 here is CASSFSIASGRGEQFF. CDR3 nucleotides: TGTGCCAGCAGCTTCTCTATTGCTAGCGGGAGAGGTGAGCAGTTCTTC.

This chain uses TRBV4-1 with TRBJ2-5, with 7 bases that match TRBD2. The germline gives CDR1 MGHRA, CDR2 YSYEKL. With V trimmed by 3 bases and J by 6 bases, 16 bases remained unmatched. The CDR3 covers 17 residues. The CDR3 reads CASSHLFRGDANKTQYF. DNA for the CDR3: TGCGCCAGCAGCCACCTCTTCCGGGGGGATGCGAATAAGACCCAGTACTTC.

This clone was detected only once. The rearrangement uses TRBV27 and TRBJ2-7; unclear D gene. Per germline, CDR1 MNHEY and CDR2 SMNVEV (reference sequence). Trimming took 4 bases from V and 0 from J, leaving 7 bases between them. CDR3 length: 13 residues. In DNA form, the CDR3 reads TGTGCCAGCAGTTATCAGGACTCCTACGAGCAGTACTTC. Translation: CASSYQDSYEQYF.

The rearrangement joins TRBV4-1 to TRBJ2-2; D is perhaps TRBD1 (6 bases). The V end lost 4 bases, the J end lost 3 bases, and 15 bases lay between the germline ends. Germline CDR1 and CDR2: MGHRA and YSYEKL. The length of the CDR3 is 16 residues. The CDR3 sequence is CASSPGDRRHTGELFF. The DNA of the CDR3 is TGCGCCAGCAGCCCAGGCGACAGGCGACACACCGGGGAGCTGTTTTTT.

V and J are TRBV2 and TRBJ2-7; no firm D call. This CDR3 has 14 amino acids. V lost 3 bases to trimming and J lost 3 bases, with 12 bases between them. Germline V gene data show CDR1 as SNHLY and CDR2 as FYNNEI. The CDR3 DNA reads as TGTGCCAGCAGTGATGTGCTCAGGATCTACGAGCAGTACTTC. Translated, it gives CASSDVLRIYEQYF. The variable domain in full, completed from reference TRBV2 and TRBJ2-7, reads EPEVTQTPSHQVTQMGQEVILRCVPISNHLYFYWYRQILGQKVEFLVSFYNNEISEKSEIFDDQFSVERPDGSNFTLKIRSTKLEDSAMYFCASSDVLRIYEQYFGPGTRLTVT.

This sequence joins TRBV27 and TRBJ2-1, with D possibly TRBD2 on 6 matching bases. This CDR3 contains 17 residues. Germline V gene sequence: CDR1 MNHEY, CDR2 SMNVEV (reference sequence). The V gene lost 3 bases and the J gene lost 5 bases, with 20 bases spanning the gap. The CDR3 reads CASSFGGWGTPHNEQFF. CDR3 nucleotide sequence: TGTGCCAGCAGTTTCGGGGGATGGGGCACCCCCCACAATGAGCAGTTCTTC.

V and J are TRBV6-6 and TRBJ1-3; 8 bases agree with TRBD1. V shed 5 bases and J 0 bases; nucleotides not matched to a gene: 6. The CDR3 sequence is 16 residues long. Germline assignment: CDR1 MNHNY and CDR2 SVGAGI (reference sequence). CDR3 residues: CASSPGTGISGNTIYF. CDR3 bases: TGTGCCAGCAGTCCCGGGACAGGAATCTCTGGAAACACCATATATTTT.

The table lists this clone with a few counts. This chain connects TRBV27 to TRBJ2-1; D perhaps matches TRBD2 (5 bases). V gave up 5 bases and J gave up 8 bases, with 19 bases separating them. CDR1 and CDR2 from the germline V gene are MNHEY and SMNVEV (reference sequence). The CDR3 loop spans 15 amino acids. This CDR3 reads CASSPFEGRRDEQFF. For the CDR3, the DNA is TGTGCCAGCAGTCCCTTTGAGGGCCGCAGAGATGAGCAGTTCTTC.

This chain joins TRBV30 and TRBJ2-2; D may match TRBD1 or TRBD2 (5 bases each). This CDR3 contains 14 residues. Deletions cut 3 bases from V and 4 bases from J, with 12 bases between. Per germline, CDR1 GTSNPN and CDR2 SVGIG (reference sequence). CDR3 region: CAWSQQGVTGELFF. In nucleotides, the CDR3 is TGTGCCTGGAGCCAGCAGGGAGTCACCGGGGAGCTGTTTTTT.

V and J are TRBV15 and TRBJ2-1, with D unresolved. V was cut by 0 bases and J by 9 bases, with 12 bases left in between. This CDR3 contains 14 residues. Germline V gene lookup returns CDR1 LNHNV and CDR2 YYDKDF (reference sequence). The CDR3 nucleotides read TGTGCCACCAGCAGAGATCGGTATCGGACTGAGCAGTTCTTC. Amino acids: CATSRDRYRTEQFF. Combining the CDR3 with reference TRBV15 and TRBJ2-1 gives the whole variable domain DAMVIQNPRYQVTQFGKPVTLSCSQTLNHNVMYWYQQKSSQAPKLLFHYYDKDFNNEADTPDNFQSRRPNTSFCFLDIRSPGLGDTAMYLCATSRDRYRTEQFFGPGTRLTVL.

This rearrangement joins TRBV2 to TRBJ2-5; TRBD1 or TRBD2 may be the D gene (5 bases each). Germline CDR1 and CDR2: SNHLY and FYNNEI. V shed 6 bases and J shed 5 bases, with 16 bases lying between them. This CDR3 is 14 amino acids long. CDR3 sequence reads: CASSTGTRSETQYF. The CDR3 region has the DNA TGTGCCAGCAGCACCGGGACGAGGAGTGAGACCCAGTACTTC.

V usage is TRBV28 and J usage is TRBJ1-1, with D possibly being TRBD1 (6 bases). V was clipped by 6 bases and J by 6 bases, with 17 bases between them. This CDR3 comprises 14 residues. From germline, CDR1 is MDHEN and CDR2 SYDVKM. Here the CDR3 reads CASSLRRRTAEAFF. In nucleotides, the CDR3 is TGTGCCAGCAGCCTACGCCGGCGGACAGCTGAAGCTTTCTTT.

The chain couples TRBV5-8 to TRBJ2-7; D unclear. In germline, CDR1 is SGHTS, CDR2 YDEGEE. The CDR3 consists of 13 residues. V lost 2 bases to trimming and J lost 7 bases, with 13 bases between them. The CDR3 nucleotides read TGTGCCAGCAGCTTAAGAGGTATGCCAGAGCAGTACTTC. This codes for CASSLRGMPEQYF.

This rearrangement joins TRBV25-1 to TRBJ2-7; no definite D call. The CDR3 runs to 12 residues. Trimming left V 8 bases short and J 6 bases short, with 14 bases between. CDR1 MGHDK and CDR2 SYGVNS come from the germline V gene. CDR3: CASADLGFEQYF. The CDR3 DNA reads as TGTGCCAGCGCCGACCTTGGGTTCGAGCAGTACTTC.

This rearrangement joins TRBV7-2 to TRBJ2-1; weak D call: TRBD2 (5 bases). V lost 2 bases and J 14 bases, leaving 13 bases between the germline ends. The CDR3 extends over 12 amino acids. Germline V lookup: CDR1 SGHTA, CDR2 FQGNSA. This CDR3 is CASSLLVGSEFF. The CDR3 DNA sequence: TGTGCCAGCAGCTTATTAGTAGGGAGCGAGTTCTTC.

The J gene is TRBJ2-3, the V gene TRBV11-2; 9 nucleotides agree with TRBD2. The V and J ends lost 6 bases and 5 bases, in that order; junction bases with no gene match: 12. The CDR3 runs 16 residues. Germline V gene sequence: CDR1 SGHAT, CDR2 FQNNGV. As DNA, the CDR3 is TGTGCCAGCAGTTTTAGCGGGAGCGGTTTTGGAGATACGCAGTATTTT. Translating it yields CASSFSGSGFGDTQYF.